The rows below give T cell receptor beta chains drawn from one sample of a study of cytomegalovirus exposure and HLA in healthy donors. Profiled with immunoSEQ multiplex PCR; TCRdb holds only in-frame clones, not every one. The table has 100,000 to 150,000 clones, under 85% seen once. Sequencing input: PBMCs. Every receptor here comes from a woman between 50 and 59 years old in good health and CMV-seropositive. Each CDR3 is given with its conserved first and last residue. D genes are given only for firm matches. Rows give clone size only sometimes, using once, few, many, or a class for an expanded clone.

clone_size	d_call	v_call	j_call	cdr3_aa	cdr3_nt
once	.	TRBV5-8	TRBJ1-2	CASSLRTPLQAPNGYTF	TGTGCCAGCAGCTTGAGGACACCACTACAGGCCCCTAATGGCTACACCTTC
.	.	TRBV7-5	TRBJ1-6	CARSLGRRVNSPLHF	TGTGCCAGAAGCTTGGGACGGAGGGTGAATTCACCCCTCCACTTT
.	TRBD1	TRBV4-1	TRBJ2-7	CASSSGQGASYEQYF	TGCGCCAGCAGCTCGGGACAGGGGGCCTCCTACGAGCAGTACTTC
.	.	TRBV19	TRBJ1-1	CASSTSGRLKEAFF	TGTGCCAGTAGTACGAGCGGTAGGCTCAAAGAAGCTTTCTTT
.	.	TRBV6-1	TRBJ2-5	CASSEGWGGAETQYF	TGTGCCAGCAGTGAAGGGTGGGGGGGCGCGGAGACCCAGTACTTC
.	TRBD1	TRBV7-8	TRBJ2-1	CASSLVSRDRSSYNEQFF	TGTGCCAGCAGCTTAGTGAGTCGGGACAGGAGCTCCTACAATGAGCAGTTCTTC
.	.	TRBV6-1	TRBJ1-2	CASRREQIYGYTF	TGTGCCAGCCGAAGGGAGCAGATCTATGGCTACACCTTC
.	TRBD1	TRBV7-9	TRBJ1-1	CASSLPRTGVGAFF	TGTGCCAGCAGCTTACCTCGGACAGGGGTTGGAGCTTTCTTT
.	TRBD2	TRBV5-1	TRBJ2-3	CASSRGTSGTDTQYF	TGCGCCAGCAGCAGAGGGACTAGCGGCACAGATACGCAGTATTTT
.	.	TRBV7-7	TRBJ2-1	CASSPEGAGKNEQFF	TGTGCCAGCAGCCCTGAAGGGGCCGGTAAGAATGAGCAGTTCTTC
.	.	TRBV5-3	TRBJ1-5	CARSHIYSNQPQHF	TGTGCCAGAAGCCACATATATAGCAATCAGCCCCAGCATTTT
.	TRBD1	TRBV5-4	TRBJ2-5	CASRDRGRETQYF	TGTGCCAGCCGGGACAGGGGCCGCGAGACCCAGTACTTC
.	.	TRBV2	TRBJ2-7	CASSDPGQPSYEQYF	TGTGCCAGCAGTGACCCCGGACAGCCCAGCTACGAGCAGTACTTC
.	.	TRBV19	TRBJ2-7	CASYDRTGEQYF	TGTGCCAGTTACGACAGGACGGGAGAGCAGTACTTC
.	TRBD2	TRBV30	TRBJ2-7	CAYREGNEQYF	TGTGCCTATAGGGAGGGAAACGAGCAGTACTTC
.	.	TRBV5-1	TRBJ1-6	CASSLGQDYSPLHF	TGCGCCAGCAGCTTGGGACAGGACTATTCACCCCTCCACTTT
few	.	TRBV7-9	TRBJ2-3	CASSLEEYTDTQYF	TGTGCCAGCAGCTTAGAAGAGTACACAGATACGCAGTATTTT
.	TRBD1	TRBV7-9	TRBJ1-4	CASSVSTGGPNEKLFF	TGTGCCAGCAGCGTATCCACAGGGGGTCCTAATGAAAAACTGTTTTTT
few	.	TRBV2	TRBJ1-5	CASSEEGQPQHF	TGTGCCAGCAGTGAAGAGGGGCAGCCCCAGCATTTT
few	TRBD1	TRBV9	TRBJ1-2	CASSVLGQGAGGYTF	TGTGCCAGCAGCGTATTGGGACAGGGGGCTGGTGGCTACACCTTC
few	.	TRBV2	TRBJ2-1	CASSLDRRTGDEQFF	TGTGCCAGCAGTCTCGACAGGAGAACCGGCGATGAGCAGTTCTTC
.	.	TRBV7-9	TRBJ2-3	CASSNSDTQYF	TGTGCCAGCAGCAACTCAGATACGCAGTATTTT
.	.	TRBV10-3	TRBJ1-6	CAISERDINSPLHF	TGTGCCATCAGTGAACGGGACATCAATTCACCCCTCCACTTT
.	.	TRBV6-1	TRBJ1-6	CASSEGPPAGTLHSPLHF	TGTGCCAGCAGTGAAGGGCCACCTGCCGGGACACTTCATTCACCCCTCCACTTT
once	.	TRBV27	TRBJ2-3	CASSFGRDTQYF	TGTGCCAGCAGTTTCGGTCGAGATACGCAGTATTTT
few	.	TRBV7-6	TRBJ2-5	CASSSPQGGTQYF	TGTGCCAGCAGCTCCCCCCAGGGGGGTACCCAGTACTTC
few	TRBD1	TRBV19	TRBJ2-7	CASSRTGISYEQYF	TGTGCCAGTAGTCGGACAGGAATCTCCTACGAGCAGTACTTC
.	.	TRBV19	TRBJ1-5	CASGRDIDQPQHF	TGTGCCAGTGGCCGGGACATTGATCAGCCCCAGCATTTT
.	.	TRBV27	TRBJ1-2	CASSSRGTDNYGYTF	TGTGCCAGTTCGAGTAGGGGGACGGACAACTATGGCTACACCTTC
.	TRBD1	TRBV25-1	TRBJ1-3	CASSGNRGPINTIYF	TGTGCCAGCAGTGGGAACAGGGGCCCGATAAACACCATATATTTT
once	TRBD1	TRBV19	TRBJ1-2	CASSTLDRKDNYGYTF	TGTGCCAGTAGTACCTTGGACAGGAAAGATAACTATGGCTACACCTTC
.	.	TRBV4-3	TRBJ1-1	CASSQAFRTEAFF	TGCGCCAGCAGCCAAGCTTTCCGCACTGAAGCTTTCTTT
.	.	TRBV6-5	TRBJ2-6	CASSKTVGANVLTF	TGTGCCAGCAGCAAAACGGTGGGGGCCAACGTCCTGACTTTC
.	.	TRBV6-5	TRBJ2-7	CASRQNFFYEQYF	TGTGCCAGCAGACAGAATTTTTTCTACGAGCAGTACTTC
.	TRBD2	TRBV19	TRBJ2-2	CASRTLAGGGTGELFF	TGTGCCAGTAGAACGCTAGCGGGGGGGGGCACCGGGGAGCTGTTTTTT
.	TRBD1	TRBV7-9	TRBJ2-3	CASSFGQVFADTQYF	TGTGCCAGCAGCTTTGGACAGGTCTTCGCAGATACGCAGTATTTT
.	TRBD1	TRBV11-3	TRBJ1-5	CASSLEQGRYQPQHF	TGTGCCAGCAGCTTAGAACAGGGGAGATATCAGCCCCAGCATTTT
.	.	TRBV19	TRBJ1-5	CACSPPGRQPQHF	TGTGCCTGTTCACCCCCAGGGCGCCAGCCCCAGCATTTT
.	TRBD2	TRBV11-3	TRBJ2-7	CASSPLGGANYEQYF	TGTGCCAGCAGCCCTCTGGGAGGGGCCAACTACGAGCAGTACTTC
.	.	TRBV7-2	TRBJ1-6	CASSPSMNSPLHF	TGTGCCAGCAGCCCTAGTATGAATTCACCCCTCCACTTT